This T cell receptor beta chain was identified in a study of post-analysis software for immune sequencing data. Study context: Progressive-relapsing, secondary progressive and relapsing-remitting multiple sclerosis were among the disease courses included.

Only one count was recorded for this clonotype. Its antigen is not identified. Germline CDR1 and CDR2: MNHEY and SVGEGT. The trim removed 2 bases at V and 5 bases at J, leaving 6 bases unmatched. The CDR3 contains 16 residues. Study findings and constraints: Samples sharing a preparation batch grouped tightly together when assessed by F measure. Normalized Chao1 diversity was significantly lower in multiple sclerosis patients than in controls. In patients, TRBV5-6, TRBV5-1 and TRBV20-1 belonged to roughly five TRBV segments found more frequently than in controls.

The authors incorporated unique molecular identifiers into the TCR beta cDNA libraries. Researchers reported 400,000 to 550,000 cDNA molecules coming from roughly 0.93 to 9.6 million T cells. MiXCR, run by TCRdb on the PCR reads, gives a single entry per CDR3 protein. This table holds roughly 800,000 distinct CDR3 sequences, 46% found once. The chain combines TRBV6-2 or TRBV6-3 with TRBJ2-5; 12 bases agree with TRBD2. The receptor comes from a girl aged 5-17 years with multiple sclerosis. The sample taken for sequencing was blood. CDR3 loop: CASSYKTSGRAETQYF. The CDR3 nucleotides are TGTGCCAGCAGTTACAAGACTAGCGGGAGAGCGGAGACCCAGTACTTC.